Sequencing of this TCR beta chain was carried out in a study of siplizumab effects on memory and regulatory T cells. Comments on this clone: Antigen: not known.

Study conclusions and caveats: Both greater diversity than memory cells and a major contribution to the alloresponse seemed to characterize naive T cells. A mean of about 62% of mappable alloreactive CD4+ clones were Treg-derived with siplizumab, compared with 25% to 30% in controls. The suppressive capacity of proliferating Tregs from siplizumab cultures remained unconfirmed.

The method was immunoSEQ multiplex PCR; TCRdb's version includes in-frame clones alone and lacks a portion of them. The top ten hold about 0.095% of the sample, which has approximately 60,000 clones, roughly 96% seen once. This CDR3 region has 16 residues. V was shortened by 0 bases and J by 0 bases, with 9 bases between the two germline ends. Germline V gene sequence: CDR1 LNHDA, CDR2 SQIVND (reference sequence). The receptor was isolated from a human donor in good health. The gene calls are TRBV19 and TRBJ1-5; possibly TRBD1 for D (5 bases). The sample comprised naive CD8+ T cells sorted from blood. CDR3 coding DNA: TGTGCCAGTAGTATAGATCCGGGGGTTAGCAATCAGCCCCAGCATTTT. It is translated as CASSIDPGVSNQPQHF.